This T cell receptor (beta chain) was identified in a study of response to subunit inactivated influenza vaccine. Broader study findings: It was the authors' suggestion that each seasonal influenza vaccination recruits few new T cells.

From germline, CDR1 is LGHDT and CDR2 YNNKEL (reference sequence). With V trimmed by 7 bases and J by 2 bases, 5 bases remained unmatched. The CDR3 spans 15 residues. TCRdb re-called the RT-PCR reads through MiXCR, storing one row per CDR3 protein. The sample includes 550,000 to 800,000 distinct CDR3 sequences, approximately 14% seen only once; the top ten take less than 9%. This clonotype was counted only a few times. Its antigen is not known. The clonotype comes from a man aged 45 to 65 who received an inactivated influenza vaccine. This chain uses TRBV3-1 with TRBJ2-3, with 11 nucleotides matching TRBD2. Source: PBMCs from blood, taken roughly 2 weeks before vaccination. As DNA, the CDR3 is TGTGCCAGCACCGATAGCGGGAGGGACACAGATACGCAGTATTTT. Translating gives CASTDSGRDTDTQYF.